This entry is about one T cell receptor beta chain. This clone was seen only a few times. What this receptor recognizes is not known. No base quality values were provided; no much bigger clone lies one nucleotide off. TCR CDR3 regions were amplified from genomic DNA by multiplex PCR using the deep immunoSEQ assay. Genomic DNA extracted from each cell subset was distributed evenly over all wells of several immunoSEQ 96-well plates, and each plate served as one replicate. For sorted subsets, roughly 190 ng of genomic DNA, equivalent to 25,000 to 35,000 T cell genomes, went into each replicate PCR. The purified libraries were quantified using a Qubit 3.0 fluorometer, sized with a Bioanalyzer 2100, and then quantified again using the KAPA Library Quantification kit. Every immunoSEQ 96-well plate was sequenced on a dedicated single-read 150-cycle Illumina NextSeq 550 flow cell. Per the source publication's procedure: Because the immunoSEQ output included only junctional sequences and no quality scores, the filtering could not be the same as the filtering used for full-length reads. Sequences were annotated with PyIR, a Python wrapper for IgBLAST v1.9, using IMGT germline references to assign V/J genes and CDR3. Reads were filtered out if the reads had weak V/J assignments (E-value above 1e-6), no CDR3, stop codons, out-of-frame junctions, or ambiguous translated residues. V3J clonotypes were defined as sequences sharing the same inferred V gene, J gene, and CDR3 amino acid sequence. Percentage overlap between repertoires was calculated by dividing the number of shared unique clonotypes by the size of the smaller repertoire. RTK rarefaction, the Chao1 estimator, and Recon v2.1 estimates of unobserved clonotypes were used to assess repertoire richness. For all TCRbeta clonotypes obtained by the gDNA method from a few donors, generation probabilities were computed with OLGA. The clones in this table, taken by TCRdb from immuneACCESS, are in-frame only. Not every clone is retained; where verified, under half of the shortfall comes from an unresolved V gene, and the cause of the rest is unknown. V and J calls and clone size are copied from that table; D and trimming were computed from the DNA. The sample table records hundreds of thousands of clones; about 74% of these occur just once. The ten largest clones take up about 1.8% of the sample.

This sample is part of a study of shared clonotypes between healthy human individuals (dated by TCRdb to 2020 to 2022). Turning to the overall study: A couple of women and a few men aged 18 to 49 years were included in the cohort. To increase sequencing depth and limit assay-specific biases, different laboratories used diverse techniques to prepare libraries and sequence TCR repertoires. Leukapheresis yielded between about 0.94 and 9.5 billion PBMCs per donor. To estimate repertoire size and how much clonotype sharing occurs between individuals, the study deeply sequenced the blood TCR repertoires of five healthy adults. Per donor, three plates each were used for CD4 naive and CD4 memory, two for CD8 naive, and one for CD8 memory. Results the study describes overall, beyond this receptor: Even with the large sequencing depth, rarefaction of the sorted-subset datasets indicated that sequencing was incomplete. Naive subsets generally had larger estimated clonotype richness than memory subsets did. Pairwise subsampling indicated that sequencing depth was expected to affect the degree of clonotype sharing among donors. Sampling was restricted to blood, and TCR repertoires in tissues likely differ from the TCR repertoires found in blood. Clonotypes shared by all four sorted-subset donors showed higher generation probabilities than non-shared clonotypes. Because the study included a small number of donors, the genetic and exposure-history diversity represented was limited. When several donors were compared, the shared fraction of clonotypes was around 5.1% for naive CD4, about 4% for naive CD8, 2.3% for memory CD4, and roughly 0.4% for memory CD8.

The donors were healthy, HIV-negative adults with no recently reported acute infections or vaccinations. Only Caucasian adults living in Nashville, Tennessee, USA were represented among the donors. CD4+ T cells were enriched through magnetic negative selection, after which naive cells were positively selected on CD45RA and the remaining negative fraction served as the memory subset. Blood was obtained by leukapheresis, after which PBMCs were separated by Ficoll-Histopaque density gradient centrifugation and cryopreserved in liquid nitrogen vapor phase. Analytical flow cytometry was used to check the purity and quantity of each magnetically sorted T cell population. Each sorted fraction had its genomic DNA isolated and then quantified by UV absorbance on a Nanodrop 2000c. Sequencing was carried out using memory CD4+ T cells sorted from blood. The cell subset or site label of this sample denotes: CD45RA-negative fraction. The source of this sequence is a woman younger than 45 in good health.

The CDR3 reads CASSLGSGTGDRAFF. The sequenced DNA is TGCGCCAGCAGCTTGGGGTCAGGGACAGGGGATAGAGCTTTCTTT. The V gene is TRBV5-1 and the J gene is TRBJ1-1, and TRBD1 aligns with 10 junction nucleotides. Reading from cysteine to phenylalanine, the CDR3 counts 15 amino acids. CDR3 DNA only is kept here, 45 bases in frame from base 1. V has 0 bases trimmed and J has 10 bases trimmed; junction bases matching no gene number 9. CDR1 SGHRS and CDR2 YFSETQ were looked up in the germline V gene. Joined to the reference TRBV5-1 and TRBJ1-1 proteins, this CDR3 gives the full variable domain: KAGVTQTPRYLIKTRGQQVTLSCSPISGHRSVSWYQQTPGQGLQFLFEYFSETQRNKGNFPGRFSGRQFSNSRSEMNVSTLELGDSALYLCASSLGSGTGDRAFFGQGTRLTVV.